One sample yielded the 16 T cell receptor beta chains listed below, sequenced in a study of blood T cell repertoires in COVID-19. Sequencing used immunoSEQ multiplex PCR; TCRdb keeps in-frame clones, though not all of them. This table holds 200,000 to 300,000 clones, over 70% found once. The specimen sequenced was peripheral blood. These receptors were collected from a man aged 40-55 years with acute or convalescent COVID-19.

This chain uses TRBV27 with TRBJ2-7, with 7 bases lining up with TRBD2. Losses at the gene ends were 5 bases for V and 1 base for J; bases not matched to a gene: 8. This CDR3 has 15 residues. CDR1 is MNHEY and CDR2 is SMNVEV in the germline V gene (reference sequence). CDR3 sequence: CASSPGRPRSYEQYF. The CDR3 nucleotides are TGTGCCAGCAGTCCCGGGAGGCCGAGGTCCTACGAGCAGTACTTC.

This clone has ten or more counts. The chain combines TRBV10-3 with TRBJ2-5; TRBD2 aligns across 8 bases. Germline-derived CDR1 and CDR2 are ENHRY and SYGVKD. This CDR3 has 14 amino acids. V lost 6 bases and J lost 2; bases outside the gene matches: 5. The CDR3 DNA follows: TGTGCCATCAGACGGGAGGGCCGGCAAGAGACCCAGTACTTC. Translating gives CAIRREGRQETQYF.

V usage is TRBV4-2 and J usage is TRBJ2-3; unclear D gene. Germline CDR1 LGHNA, CDR2 YNFKEQ. The CDR3 length is 18 residues. Trimming pared 1 base from V and 1 base from J, leaving 18 bases between. Here the CDR3 reads CASSQVTVLRSRTDTQYF. CDR3 sequence (DNA): TGTGCCAGCAGCCAAGTCACCGTCTTGCGGAGCCGCACAGATACGCAGTATTTT.

V gene TRBV5-1 combines with J gene TRBJ2-1, with 8 bases identical to TRBD1. This CDR3 contains 15 residues. J gave up 8 bases and V 1 base, and 8 bases lay outside the gene matches. Germline values: CDR1 SGHRS, CDR2 YFSETQ. CDR3 protein: CASSLSDREVDEQFF. Here the CDR3 DNA reads TGCGCCAGCAGCTTGTCGGACAGGGAAGTGGATGAGCAGTTCTTC.

The chain has TRBV18 and TRBJ1-6; 7 bases match TRBD1. The J segment lost 0 bases and the V segment lost 1 base, leaving 9 bases of the junction unmatched. The germline CDR1 and CDR2 sequences are KGHSH and LQKENI. The CDR3 covers 19 residues. CDR3 region: CASSPLTATGSSYNSPLHF. In DNA, the CDR3 is TGTGCCAGCTCACCACTCACTGCGACAGGGAGCTCCTATAATTCACCCCTCCACTTT.

CDR3: CASSQDQGGETQYF. CDR3 sequence (DNA): TGCGCCAGCAGCCAAGATCAGGGGGGAGAGACCCAGTACTTC. The rearrangement uses TRBV4-3 and TRBJ2-5, with a weak D call TRBD1 (7 bases). Germline CDR1 and CDR2: LGHNA and YSLEER. Deletions cut 0 bases from V and 4 bases from J, with 9 bases between. CDR3 size: 14 residues.

This clone was detected only a few times. J is TRBJ1-3 and V is TRBV14; the D is unclear. This CDR3 is built from 14 residues. Germline loops: CDR1 SGHDN, CDR2 FVKESK. V dropped 1 base and J dropped 5 bases, with 9 bases sitting between them. The CDR3 loop reads CASSQAWPRNTIYF. CDR3 in DNA: TGTGCCAGCAGCCAAGCGTGGCCGAGAAACACCATATATTTT.

V gene TRBV10-1 combines with J gene TRBJ2-2; D perhaps matches TRBD1 (6 bases). The V end was cut by 6 bases, the J end by 6 bases, with 11 bases between. Germline V gene lookup returns CDR1 WNHNN and CDR2 SYGVQD (reference sequence). CDR3 size: 13 residues. The DNA of the CDR3 is TGCGCCAGCAGGGACACAGGGTCCGGGGAGCTGTTTTTT. It is translated as CASRDTGSGELFF.

This clone is a singleton in its sample. This sequence joins TRBV4-2 and TRBJ2-1; the match to TRBD2 covers 12 bases. The CDR3 extends over 17 amino acids. Germline loops: CDR1 LGHNA, CDR2 YNFKEQ. V gave up 1 base and J gave up 6 bases; unmatched junction bases: 7. The CDR3 region has the DNA TGTGCCAGCAGCCAAGTAATGGGACTAGCGGGCCGCAATGAGCAGTTCTTC. Protein: CASSQVMGLAGRNEQFF.

The chain uses TRBV6-5 and TRBJ2-7; 10 nucleotides line up with TRBD2. CDR1 and CDR2 from the germline V gene are MNHEY and SVGAGI. Trimming took 2 bases from V and 6 from J; bases not matched to a gene: 7. CDR3 length equals 15 residues. The CDR3 nucleotides are TGTGCCAGCAGTTACGAGCTAGCGGGAGTCGGCGAGCAGTACTTC. It yields the protein CASSYELAGVGEQYF.

The chain couples TRBV3-1 (or the pseudogene TRBV3-2) to TRBJ2-7, with 11 bases that match TRBD1. V dropped 6 bases and J dropped 7; count of bases not matched to a gene: 5. This CDR3 comprises 13 residues. Per the germline V gene, CDR1 is LGHDT and CDR2 is YNNKEL (reference sequence). The CDR3 bases are TGTGCCAGCAGGGGGACAGGGGGTGGGGAGCAGTACTTC. Translated: CASRGTGGGEQYF.

Only a few counts were recorded for this clone. The chain uses TRBV5-5 and TRBJ2-2; D call uncertain. The V end was cut by 2 bases, the J end by 1 base, with 9 bases between. Germline values: CDR1 SGHKS, CDR2 YYEKEE (reference sequence). There are 15 residues in the CDR3. CDR3: CASSFFDLNTGELFF. CDR3 sequence (DNA): TGTGCCAGCAGCTTCTTCGACTTGAACACCGGGGAGCTGTTTTTT.

The rearrangement uses TRBV15 and TRBJ2-7; D gene uncertain. Germline V gives CDR1 LNHNV, CDR2 YYDKDF (reference sequence). The CDR3 has 14 residues. V was trimmed by 0 bases and J by 3 bases, leaving 9 bases between them. CDR3 in DNA: TGTGCCACCAGCAGAGATCGAAACGGCTACGAGCAGTACTTC. This sequence encodes CATSRDRNGYEQYF.

The V call is TRBV7-9, the J call TRBJ1-5; D is undetermined. The length of the CDR3 is 14 residues. V was clipped by 5 bases and J by 2 bases, with 10 bases between them. Per germline, CDR1 SEHNR and CDR2 FQNEAQ (reference sequence). The CDR3 loop is CASSLNSGNQPQHF. CDR3 in DNA: TGTGCCAGCAGCCTCAACAGTGGCAATCAGCCCCAGCATTTT. The full variable domain, in which reference TRBV7-9 and TRBJ1-5 provide the parts outside the CDR3, is DTGVSQNPRHKITKRGQNVTFRCDPISEHNRLYWYRQTLGQGPEFLTYFQNEAQLEKSRLLSDRFSAERPKGSFSTLEIQRTEQGDSAMYLCASSLNSGNQPQHFGDGTRLSIL.

V gene TRBV20-1 combines with J gene TRBJ1-5; D perhaps matches TRBD1 (5 bases). This CDR3 is built from 16 residues. CDR1 is DFQATT, CDR2 SNEGSKA, per germline (reference sequence). The germline V and J ends were trimmed by 3 bases and 1 base, with 16 bases remaining between them. The CDR3 bases are TGCAGTGCTAGTAAGTATCGGGGGAGAAGCAATCAGCCCCAGCATTTT. Amino acids: CSASKYRGRSNQPQHF.

The chain joins TRBV5-1 to TRBJ2-7; D may be TRBD1 (5 bases). Per germline, CDR1 SGHRS and CDR2 YFSETQ. V lost 0 bases and J 2 bases, leaving 12 bases between the germline ends. The length of the CDR3 is 15 residues. The CDR3 bases are TGCGCCAGCAGCTTGGGGACAACCCTCACCTACGAGCAGTACTTC. This gives the protein CASSLGTTLTYEQYF. Drawing the rest from reference TRBV5-1 and TRBJ2-7, the complete variable domain is KAGVTQTPRYLIKTRGQQVTLSCSPISGHRSVSWYQQTPGQGLQFLFEYFSETQRNKGNFPGRFSGRQFSNSRSEMNVSTLELGDSALYLCASSLGTTLTYEQYFGPGTRLTVT.